This record covers a single T cell receptor beta chain. This sample was included in a study of blood T cell repertoires in COVID-19. Trimming removed 2 bases at V and 8 bases at J, with 18 bases between. CDR3 size: 16 residues. CDR1 SGHAT and CDR2 FQNNGV come from the germline V gene. Some clones are missing from TCRdb's copy, which holds only in-frame ones; the method was immunoSEQ multiplex PCR. The sample comprises fewer than 300,000 clones, roughly nine tenths of which are singletons, and more than 10% rests with the top ten. The sequenced sample consisted of peripheral blood. This chain uses TRBV11-2 with TRBJ1-4; D is possibly TRBD1 (6 bases). The receptor was derived from a woman younger than 45 with COVID-19, enrolled during active disease. The CDR3 sequence is CASSLRRDILREKLFF. The CDR3 DNA sequence: TGTGCCAGCAGCTTACGAAGGGACATTCTAAGGGAAAAACTGTTTTTT. The full variable domain, completed using reference TRBV11-2 and TRBJ1-4, is EAGVAQSPRYKIIEKRQSVAFWCNPISGHATLYWYQQILGQGPKLLIQFQNNGVVDDSQLPKDRFSAERLKGVDSTLKIQPAKLEDSAVYLCASSLRRDILREKLFFGSGTQLSVL.